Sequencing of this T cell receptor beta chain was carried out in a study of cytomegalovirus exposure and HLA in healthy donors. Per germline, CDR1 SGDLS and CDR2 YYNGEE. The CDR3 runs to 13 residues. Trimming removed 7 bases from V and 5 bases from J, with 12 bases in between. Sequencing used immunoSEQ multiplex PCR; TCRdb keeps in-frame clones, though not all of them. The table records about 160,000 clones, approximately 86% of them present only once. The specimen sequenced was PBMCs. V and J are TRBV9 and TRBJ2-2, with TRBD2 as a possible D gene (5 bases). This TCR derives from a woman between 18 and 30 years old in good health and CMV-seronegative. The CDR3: CASSWGETGELFF. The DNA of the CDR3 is TGTGCCAGCTCTTGGGGAGAAACCGGGGAGCTGTTTTTT.